Given below is one T cell receptor beta chain in context. Cohorts were determined from participant-reported clinical history. The study counted Cohort 3 donors as recovered given two negative PCRs, clearance, or symptom resolution. Using immunoSEQ multiplex PCR, the repertoire was profiled, and TCRdb retains in-frame clones only, with some absent. The sample has about 170,000 clones; about 90% are singletons. The sample originates from a study of blood T cell repertoires in COVID-19. Whole-study context: T cells, B-cell-depleted T cells, or PBMCs supplied cDNA or gDNA.

After removal of 0 bases from V and 6 bases from J, the junction contained 4 bases not matched to a gene. The germline V gene encodes CDR1 MNHNS and CDR2 SASEGT. CDR3 size: 15 residues. Sequencing was performed on PBMCs or T cells enriched from blood (not recorded which). This rearrangement joins TRBV6-1 to TRBJ2-1, with TRBD2 matching over 8 bases. The clonotype was recovered from a woman aged 45-60 years who had recovered from COVID-19. CDR3 protein: CASSEATSVSNEQFF. Here the CDR3 DNA reads TGTGCCAGCAGTGAAGCGACTAGCGTCAGCAATGAGCAGTTCTTC.